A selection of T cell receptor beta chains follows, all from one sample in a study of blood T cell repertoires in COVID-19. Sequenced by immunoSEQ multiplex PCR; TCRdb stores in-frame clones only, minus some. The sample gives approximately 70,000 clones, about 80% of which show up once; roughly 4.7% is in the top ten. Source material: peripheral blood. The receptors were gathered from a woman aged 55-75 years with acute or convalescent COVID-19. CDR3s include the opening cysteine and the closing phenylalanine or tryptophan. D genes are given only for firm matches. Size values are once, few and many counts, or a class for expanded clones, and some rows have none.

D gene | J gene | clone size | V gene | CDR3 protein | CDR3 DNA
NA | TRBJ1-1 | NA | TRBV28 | CASSPRTAMNTEAFF | TGTGCCAGCAGCCCGAGGACAGCCATGAACACTGAAGCTTTCTTT
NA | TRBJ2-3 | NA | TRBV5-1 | CASSLASSQDTQYF | TGCGCCAGCAGCTTGGCGAGTAGTCAAGATACGCAGTATTTT
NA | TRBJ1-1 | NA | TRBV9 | CASSVAARSTEAFF | TGTGCCAGCAGCGTAGCGGCTAGGAGCACTGAAGCTTTCTTT
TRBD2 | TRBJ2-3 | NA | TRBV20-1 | CSASSVTGGPTDTQYF | TGCAGTGCTAGTTCGGTGACGGGGGGGCCGACAGATACGCAGTATTTT
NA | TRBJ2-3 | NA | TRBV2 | CASTPGSTDTQYF | TGTGCCAGCACGCCGGGTTCCACAGATACGCAGTATTTT
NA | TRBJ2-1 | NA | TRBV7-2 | CASGRGSYNEQFF | TGTGCCAGCGGACGGGGCTCCTACAATGAGCAGTTCTTC
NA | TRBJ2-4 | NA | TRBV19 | CASSNPQGKNIQYF | TGTGCCAGTAGTAACCCCCAGGGGAAAAACATTCAGTACTTC
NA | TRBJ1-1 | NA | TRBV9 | CASSVVGSGGWNTEAFF | TGTGCCAGCAGCGTAGTGGGGTCCGGGGGTTGGAACACTGAAGCTTTCTTT
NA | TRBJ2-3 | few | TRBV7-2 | CASSGAGAGLRRDTDTQYF | TGTGCCAGCAGTGGCGCGGGTGCAGGATTAAGGAGGGACACAGATACGCAGTATTTT
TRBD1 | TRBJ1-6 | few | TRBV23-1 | CASSRDRGNYNSPLHF | TGCGCCAGCAGCCGTGACAGGGGAAATTATAATTCACCCCTCCACTTT
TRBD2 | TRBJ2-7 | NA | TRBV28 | CASSTSGGNRYEQYF | TGTGCCAGCAGTACATCGGGGGGGAACCGCTACGAGCAGTACTTC
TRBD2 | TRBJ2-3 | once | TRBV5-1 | CASSVAFRGGPDTQYF | TGCGCCAGCAGCGTGGCCTTTCGGGGGGGACCAGATACGCAGTATTTT
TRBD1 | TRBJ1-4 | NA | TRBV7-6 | CASSQRTGRSGEKLFF | TGTGCCAGCAGCCAGAGGACAGGACGGTCGGGTGAAAAACTGTTTTTT
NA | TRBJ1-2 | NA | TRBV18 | CASSPSGVGYGYTF | TGTGCCAGCTCACCTTCCGGGGTCGGCTATGGCTACACCTTC
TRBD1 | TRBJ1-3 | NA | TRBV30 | CAWSRDSGSGNTIYF | TGTGCCTGGAGCCGGGACAGTGGCTCTGGAAACACCATATATTTT
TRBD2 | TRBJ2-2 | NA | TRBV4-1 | CASSQALAGVITGELFF | TGCGCCAGCAGCCAAGCGCTAGCGGGGGTGATCACCGGGGAGCTGTTTTTT
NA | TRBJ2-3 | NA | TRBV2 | CASMRALSTDTQYF | TGTGCCAGCATGCGGGCTCTATCCACAGATACGCAGTATTTT
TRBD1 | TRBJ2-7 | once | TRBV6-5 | CASSRQGSSWEQYF | TGTGCCAGCAGCCGACAGGGCAGCTCGTGGGAGCAGTACTTC
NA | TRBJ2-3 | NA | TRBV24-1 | CATSEGAIDTQYF | TGTGCCACCTCGGAGGGGGCGATAGATACGCAGTATTTT
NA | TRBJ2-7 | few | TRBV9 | CASSPPRVPLEQYF | TGTGCCAGCAGCCCCCCCCGGGTTCCTCTCGAGCAGTACTTC
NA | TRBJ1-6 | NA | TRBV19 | CASEDSYNSPLHF | TGTGCCAGTGAGGACAGCTATAATTCACCCCTCCACTTT
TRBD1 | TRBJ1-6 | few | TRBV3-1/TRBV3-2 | CASSQGQGVYNSPLHF | TGTGCCAGCAGCCAAGGCCAGGGGGTGTATAATTCACCCCTCCACTTT
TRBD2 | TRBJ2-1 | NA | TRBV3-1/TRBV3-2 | CASSPYGTSGVYNEQFF | TGTGCCAGCAGCCCCTACGGGACTAGCGGGGTGTACAATGAGCAGTTCTTC
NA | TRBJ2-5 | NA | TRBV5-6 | CASSLRGGGYQETQYF | TGTGCCAGCAGCTTGAGGGGAGGGGGGTACCAAGAGACCCAGTACTTC
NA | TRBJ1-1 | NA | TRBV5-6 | CASSPTKLGTEAFF | TGTGCCAGCAGCCCGACCAAGCTAGGTACTGAAGCTTTCTTT
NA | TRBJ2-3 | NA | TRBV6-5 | CASRRGSTDTQYF | TGTGCCAGCAGGCGGGGAAGCACAGATACGCAGTATTTT
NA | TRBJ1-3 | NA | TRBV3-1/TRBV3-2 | CASSQEPTERSTIYF | TGTGCCAGCAGCCAAGAACCCACGGAAAGGAGCACCATATATTTT
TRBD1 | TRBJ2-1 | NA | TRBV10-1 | CASSGRDRGYNEQFF | TGCGCCAGCAGCGGTAGGGACAGGGGATACAATGAGCAGTTCTTC
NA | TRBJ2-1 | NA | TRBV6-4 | CASSYGAYNEQFF | TGTGCCAGCTCTTATGGAGCCTACAATGAGCAGTTCTTC
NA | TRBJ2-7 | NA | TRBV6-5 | CASRATGRYEQYF | TGTGCCAGCAGGGCGACAGGCCGCTACGAGCAGTACTTC
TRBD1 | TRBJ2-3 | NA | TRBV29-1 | CSVRAPGQGWRGNTDTQYF | TGCAGCGTCCGTGCCCCGGGACAGGGGTGGCGGGGAAACACAGATACGCAGTATTTT
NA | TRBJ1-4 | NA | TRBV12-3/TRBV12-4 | CASSRRGTEKLFF | TGTGCCAGCAGTCGCCGGGGAACTGAAAAACTGTTTTTT
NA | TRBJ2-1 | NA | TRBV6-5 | CATSEGEPNEQFF | TGTGCCACCTCAGAGGGGGAACCCAATGAGCAGTTCTTC